These 27 T cell receptor beta chains were sequenced from one sample in a study of blood T cell repertoires in COVID-19. Only in-frame clones appear in the TCRdb table, and some are missing; sequencing was by immunoSEQ multiplex PCR. The profile shows over 85,000 clones, 65% to 90% of them singletons. Material for sequencing was peripheral blood. The receptors shown here come from a man aged 55 to 70 with acute or convalescent COVID-19.

The chain carries TRBV30 and TRBJ2-3; TRBD2 agrees at 13 bases. The CDR3 extends over 13 amino acids. V shed 7 bases, J shed 6 bases, and the junction held 4 bases outside the gene matches. Germline assignment: CDR1 GTSNPN and CDR2 SVGIG (reference sequence). CDR3 in DNA: TGTGCCTCTGGACTAGCGGGAGCTGATACGCAGTATTTT. It translates to CASGLAGADTQYF.

This clone came up a few times. The chain recombines TRBV7-2 with TRBJ1-1; weak D call: TRBD1 (6 bases). CDR1 and CDR2 from the germline V gene are SGHTA and FQGNSA. V gave up 5 bases and J gave up 6 bases, with 19 bases separating them. The CDR3 sequence is 15 residues long. The CDR3 loop reads CASSPRTTGRAEAFF. CDR3 in DNA: TGTGCCAGCAGCCCCCGGACGACAGGTCGCGCTGAAGCTTTCTTT.

The chain recombines TRBV7-2 with TRBJ1-5; tentative D call: TRBD1 (5 bases). Trimming removed 1 base at V and 2 bases at J, with 9 bases between. The germline V gene encodes CDR1 SGHTA and CDR2 FQGNSA. This CDR3 region has 15 residues. The CDR3 sequence is CASSLDAGGNQPQHF. CDR3 DNA: TGTGCCAGCAGCTTAGACGCGGGGGGCAATCAGCCCCAGCATTTT.

This clone was counted between two and nine times. The rearrangement links TRBV4-1 to TRBJ2-2; perhaps TRBD2 as D (5 bases). Trimming pared 0 bases from V and 5 bases from J, leaving 7 bases between. The CDR3 is 14 residues long. Germline V gene lookup returns CDR1 MGHRA and CDR2 YSYEKL. The CDR3 sequence is CASSQDPGTGELFF. The CDR3 DNA follows: TGCGCCAGCAGCCAAGATCCGGGGACCGGGGAGCTGTTTTTT.

The genes are TRBV7-9 and TRBJ1-2; possible D gene TRBD1, 6 bases. Germline V lookup: CDR1 SEHNR, CDR2 FQNEAQ (reference sequence). The CDR3 loop spans 13 amino acids. Trimming took off 2 bases at V and 4 bases at J, with 8 bases between the two ends. DNA of the CDR3: TGTGCCAGCAGCTTACAGGGGACCTATGGCTACACCTTC. It codes for CASSLQGTYGYTF.

This sequence joins TRBV5-6 and TRBJ1-2; 7 bases are a match to TRBD1. The germline gives CDR1 SGHDT, CDR2 YYEEEE. Germline trimming cut 0 bases from V and 5 bases from J; bases unmatched to any gene: 7. The CDR3 extends over 15 amino acids. In DNA form, the CDR3 reads TGTGCCAGCAGCTTGGTCGGAGGGGGCGCGTATGGCTACACCTTC. This codes for CASSLVGGGAYGYTF.

A remark on this clone: A much larger clone lies a single base off, so this may be a read error. The V call is TRBV4-1, the J call TRBJ1-2, with TRBD1 as a possible D gene (5 bases). The V and J ends lost 5 bases and 6 bases respectively, with 10 bases between them. Germline V gene data show CDR1 as MGHRA and CDR2 as YSYEKL. This CDR3 has 12 amino acids. The CDR3 region is CASSAQGDGYTF. CDR3 in DNA: TGCGCCAGCAGCGCCCAGGGCGATGGCTACACCTTC.

The rearrangement joins TRBV5-1 to TRBJ2-1; D possibly corresponds to TRBD1 (6 bases). Trimming took off 7 bases at V and 5 bases at J, with 16 bases between the two ends. CDR1 is SGHRS and CDR2 is YFSETQ in the germline V gene. The CDR3 totals 14 residues. The CDR3: CASGGELQNNEQFF. The CDR3 bases are TGCGCCAGCGGGGGCGAACTCCAGAACAATGAGCAGTTCTTC.

The V call is TRBV7-9, the J call TRBJ1-1; D unclear. The CDR3 contains 14 residues. The germline CDR1 and CDR2 sequences are SEHNR and FQNEAQ (reference sequence). V was shortened by 2 bases and J by 0 bases, with 7 bases between the two germline ends. CDR3 sequence reads: CASSLQVMNTEAFF. In nucleotides, the CDR3 is TGTGCCAGCAGCTTACAGGTCATGAACACTGAAGCTTTCTTT.

This chain uses TRBV5-4 with TRBJ2-7; D ambiguous. Germline CDR1 is SGHNT and CDR2 is YYREEE (reference sequence). V lost 4 bases and J 0 bases, leaving 8 bases between the germline ends. This CDR3 has 13 amino acids. CDR3 bases: TGTGCCAGCAGCGTTGTCTTCTCCTACGAGCAGTACTTC. Translated: CASSVVFSYEQYF.

The chain recombines TRBV6-5 with TRBJ2-5; tentatively, D is TRBD1 (6 bases). The germline gives CDR1 MNHEY, CDR2 SVGAGI. The CDR3 sequence is 13 residues long. The V end lost 6 bases, the J end lost 9 bases, and 17 bases lay between the germline ends. This chain's CDR3 is CASRDRPGGAQYF. CDR3 bases: TGTGCCAGCAGGGACAGACCCGGTGGAGCCCAGTACTTC.

V usage is TRBV2 and J usage is TRBJ1-5; no reliable D call. Germline values: CDR1 SNHLY, CDR2 FYNNEI. The CDR3 length is 14 residues. V gave up 6 bases and J gave up 7 bases, with 16 bases separating them. CDR3 DNA: TGTGCCAGCAGGGTAGGGAGTTTCGGCCAGCCCCAGCATTTT. This gives the protein CASRVGSFGQPQHF.

CDR3 loop: CASKQTGAANYGYTF. CDR3 bases: TGTGCCAGCAAACAAACAGGGGCAGCTAACTATGGCTACACCTTC. The chain combines TRBV2 with TRBJ1-2; 7 nucleotides match TRBD1. The CDR3 length is 15 residues. Germline CDR1 SNHLY, CDR2 FYNNEI. V shed 7 bases and J 0 bases; nucleotides not matched to a gene: 8. Based on the CDR3 plus reference TRBV2 and TRBJ1-2, the full variable domain is EPEVTQTPSHQVTQMGQEVILRCVPISNHLYFYWYRQILGQKVEFLVSFYNNEISEKSEIFDDQFSVERPDGSNFTLKIRSTKLEDSAMYFCASKQTGAANYGYTFGSGTRLTVV.

V usage is TRBV6-5 and J usage is TRBJ2-7; 8 bases agree with TRBD2. The CDR3 length is 15 residues. Trimming at V came to 6 bases and at J to 6 bases, leaving 13 bases not matched to a gene. Per germline, CDR1 MNHEY and CDR2 SVGAGI. The chain's CDR3 is CASSPQAGGFLEQYF. As DNA, the CDR3 is TGTGCCAGCAGCCCCCAGGCGGGAGGCTTTCTCGAGCAGTACTTC.

This chain joins TRBV5-1 and TRBJ1-2; 9 bases fit TRBD1. The CDR3 extends over 14 amino acids. CDR1 and CDR2 from the germline V gene are SGHRS and YFSETQ. The ends lost 4 bases at V and 4 bases at J; junction bases unmatched: 5. In DNA form, the CDR3 reads TGCGCCAGCAGCGGGGACAGGGTTAGCTATGGCTACACCTTC. Its protein is CASSGDRVSYGYTF.

V is TRBV12-5 and J is TRBJ1-5; tentatively, D is TRBD1 (6 bases). Trimming shortened V by 1 base and J by 2 bases, and 18 bases separated the two germline ends. Germline CDR1 reads LGHNT; CDR2 reads FRNRAP. The CDR3 totals 18 residues. CDR3 protein: CASGLATTGFMGNQPQHF. CDR3 DNA sequence: TGTGCTAGTGGTTTGGCAACAACAGGGTTTATGGGCAATCAGCCCCAGCATTTT. The variable domain in full, with the rest retrieved from reference TRBV12-5 and TRBJ1-5, is DARVTQTPRHKVTEMGQEVTMRCQPILGHNTVFWYRQTMMQGLELLAYFRNRAPLDDSGMPKDRFSAEMPDATLATLKIQPSEPRDSAVYFCASGLATTGFMGNQPQHFGDGTRLSIL.

This rearrangement joins TRBV5-1 to TRBJ1-1, with 7 bases that match TRBD1. This CDR3 has 13 residues. The trim removed 4 bases at V and 1 base at J, leaving 1 base unmatched. Germline CDR1 SGHRS, CDR2 YFSETQ. The CDR3, as DNA: TGCGCCAGCAGCGGGACAGAGAACACTGAAGCTTTCTTT. Encoded protein: CASSGTENTEAFF.

The gene calls are TRBV5-4 and TRBJ1-1; D is possibly TRBD1 (5 bases). Germline assignment: CDR1 SGHNT and CDR2 YYREEE (reference sequence). The V and J ends lost 0 bases and 0 bases respectively, with 12 bases between them. The CDR3 runs to 16 residues. CDR3 loop: CASSLELTAMNTEAFF. As DNA, the CDR3 is TGTGCCAGCAGCTTGGAATTGACAGCAATGAACACTGAAGCTTTCTTT.

This rearrangement joins TRBV9 to TRBJ1-1; 7 nucleotides agree with TRBD1. J lost 2 bases, V lost 4 bases, and 5 bases had no gene match. Germline CDR1 reads SGDLS; CDR2 reads YYNGEE. The CDR3 totals 14 residues. The CDR3 DNA is TGTGCCAGCAGCATAGGGACAGTTAACACTGAAGCTTTCTTT. Translation gives CASSIGTVNTEAFF.

This chain uses TRBV27 with TRBJ1-6; D ambiguous. CDR3 length equals 15 residues. Germline values: CDR1 MNHEY, CDR2 SMNVEV (reference sequence). V was trimmed by 8 bases and J by 9 bases, leaving 20 bases between them. The CDR3 loop reads CASRPSRVQSSPLHF. The CDR3 coding sequence is TGTGCCAGCCGCCCGTCGAGGGTGCAAAGTTCACCCCTCCACTTT.

The chain has TRBV11-2 and TRBJ1-1; no clear D. From germline, CDR1 is SGHAT and CDR2 FQNNGV. Trimming left V 3 bases short and J 0 bases short, with 11 bases between. The CDR3 covers 15 residues. The CDR3 sequence: CASSLSVGVNTEAFF. In DNA form, the CDR3 reads TGTGCCAGCAGCTTGTCCGTCGGGGTGAACACTGAAGCTTTCTTT.

This chain connects TRBV11-2 to TRBJ1-1, with 9 bases identical to TRBD1. CDR1 is SGHAT and CDR2 is FQNNGV in the germline V gene. The trim removed 4 bases at V and 4 bases at J, leaving 7 bases unmatched. The CDR3 sequence is 15 residues long. The CDR3, as DNA: TGTGCCAGCAGCTCCGGACAGGGGCTTTCCACTGAAGCTTTCTTT. Its translation is CASSSGQGLSTEAFF.

The gene calls are TRBV10-1 and TRBJ2-1, with 7 bases that match TRBD1. The CDR3 contains 15 residues. V lost 0 bases and J lost 9; bases outside the gene matches: 8. Germline loops: CDR1 WNHNN, CDR2 SYGVQD (reference sequence). The DNA of the CDR3 is TGCGCCAGCAGTGAGTCGAAGGGACAGAAGGCTGAGCAGTTCTTC. The encoded protein is CASSESKGQKAEQFF.

This chain uses TRBV4-1 with TRBJ2-3; D gene uncertain. The CDR3 has 14 residues. V lost 3 bases and J 2 bases, leaving 9 bases between the germline ends. The V gene's germline CDR1 is MGHRA and CDR2 YSYEKL. The DNA for the CDR3 is TGCGCCAGCAGCCAGGCCTCGTACACAGATACGCAGTATTTT. This codes for CASSQASYTDTQYF.

The chain employs TRBV13 and TRBJ2-3; no definite D call. V was clipped by 0 bases and J by 0 bases, with 4 bases between them. Germline CDR1 reads PRHDT; CDR2 reads FYEKMQ (reference sequence). The CDR3 extends over 14 amino acids. CDR3 residues: CASSLGSSTDTQYF. The CDR3 bases are TGTGCCAGCAGCTTAGGCTCGAGCACAGATACGCAGTATTTT.

The chain has TRBV10-3 and TRBJ2-7; TRBD2 aligns across 12 bases. Trimming removed 11 bases from V and 4 bases from J; junction bases left unmatched: 9. Germline CDR1 and CDR2: ENHRY and SYGVKD. The CDR3 runs 14 residues. In nucleotides, the CDR3 is TGTGCCGTCCGACCGGGACTAGCGGGTTACGAGCAGTACTTC. It yields the protein CAVRPGLAGYEQYF.

V and J are TRBV5-1 and TRBJ2-2, with D possibly matching TRBD2 (5 bases). V was shortened by 4 bases and J by 7 bases, with 11 bases between the two germline ends. From germline, CDR1 is SGHRS and CDR2 YFSETQ. The CDR3 sequence is 13 residues long. CDR3 DNA: TGCGCCAGCAGCATCCAGGAGGTCGGGGAGCTGTTTTTT. Translated, it gives CASSIQEVGELFF.